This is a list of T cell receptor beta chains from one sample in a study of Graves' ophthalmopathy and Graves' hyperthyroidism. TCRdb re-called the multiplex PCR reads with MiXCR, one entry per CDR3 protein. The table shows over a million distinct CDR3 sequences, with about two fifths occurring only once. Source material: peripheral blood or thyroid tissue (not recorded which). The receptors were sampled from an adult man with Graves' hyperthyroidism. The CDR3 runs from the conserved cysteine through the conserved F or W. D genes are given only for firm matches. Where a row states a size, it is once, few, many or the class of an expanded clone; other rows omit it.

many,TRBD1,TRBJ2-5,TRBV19,TGTGCCAGTAGTATAGATCGCGGACAGGACCAAGAGACCCAGTACTTC,CASSIDRGQDQETQYF
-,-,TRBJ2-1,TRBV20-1,TGCAGTGGTGCCAGGGCCAATGAGCAGTTCTTC,CSGARANEQFF
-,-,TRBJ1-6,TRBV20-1,TGCAGTACCCGCCGGGGAAATTCACCCCTCCACTTT,CSTRRGNSPLHF
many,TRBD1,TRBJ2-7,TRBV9,TGTGCCAGCAGCCCGACGGACAGGGTGGACTACGAGCAGTACTTC,CASSPTDRVDYEQYF
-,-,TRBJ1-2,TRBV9,TGTGCCAGCAGCCTCACAGGGCACACGGGGTATGGCTACACCTTC,CASSLTGHTGYGYTF
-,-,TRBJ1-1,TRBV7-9,TGTGCCAGCAGCTTGGGAAAGGGGATGGGCACTGAAGCTTTCTTT,CASSLGKGMGTEAFF
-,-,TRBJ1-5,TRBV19,TGTGCCAGTAGTATTCAGAGGAACGGCAATCAGCCCCAGCATTTT,CASSIQRNGNQPQHF
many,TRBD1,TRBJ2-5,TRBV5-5,TGTGCCAGCAGTCCCCAGGGGGCAGAGACCCAGTACTTC,CASSPQGAETQYF
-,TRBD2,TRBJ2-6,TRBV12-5,TGTGCCAGCAGTGCAACTCGACTAGCGGGCAACTCTGGGGCCGACGTCCTGACTTTC,CASSATRLAGNSGADVLTF
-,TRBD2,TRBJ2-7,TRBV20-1,TGCAGTGCTAGAGCCCGGGAGGGAGCCTACGAGCAGTACTTC,CSARAREGAYEQYF
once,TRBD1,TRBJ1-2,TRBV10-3,TGTGCCATCAGTTTACAGGGGAGCTATGGCTACACCTTC,CAISLQGSYGYTF
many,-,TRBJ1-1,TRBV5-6,TGTGCCAGCAGCTTGCCGCCAGGATTGAACACTGAAGCTTTCTTT,CASSLPPGLNTEAFF
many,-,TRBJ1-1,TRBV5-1,TGCGCCAGCAGCTTGACTTCGGGCGCGAACACTGAAGCTTTCTTT,CASSLTSGANTEAFF
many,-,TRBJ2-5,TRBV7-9,TGTGCCAGCAGCTACGGACCCACAAAGGCCGGGGAGTACTTC,CASSYGPTKAGEYF
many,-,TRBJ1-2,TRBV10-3,TGTGCCACCATGGGGGACAAACCTCTATCGGACTATGGCTACACCTTC,CATMGDKPLSDYGYTF
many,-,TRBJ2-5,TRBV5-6,TGTGCCAGCAGCTTGGGGCATGCGGAGACCCAGTACTTC,CASSLGHAETQYF
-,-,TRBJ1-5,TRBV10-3,TGTGCCATCAGTCGCGCAGGGAATCAGCCCCAGCATTTT,CAISRAGNQPQHF
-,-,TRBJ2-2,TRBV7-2,TGTGACAGCAGCTTAGTAGGCGGTACGAACACCGGGGAGCTGTTTTTT,CDSSLVGGTNTGELFF
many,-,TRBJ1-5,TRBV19,TGTGCCAGTAGTATACAGGGGTATCATCAGCCCCAGCATTTT,CASSIQGYHQPQHF
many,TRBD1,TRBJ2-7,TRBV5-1,TGCGCCAGCAGCCTGGACCGACAGGGCTACGAGCAGTACTTC,CASSLDRQGYEQYF
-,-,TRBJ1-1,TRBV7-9,TGCGCCAGCAGCTTAGCAGTATGGGACACTGAAGCTTTCTTT,CASSLAVWDTEAFF
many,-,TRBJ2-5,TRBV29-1,TGCAGCGTTGAATGGGCCAGAAAACAAGAGACCCAGTACTTC,CSVEWARKQETQYF
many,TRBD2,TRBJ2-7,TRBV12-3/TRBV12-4,TGTGCCAGCAGCTTGTCGGGGGGTAACTACGAGCAGTACTTC,CASSLSGGNYEQYF
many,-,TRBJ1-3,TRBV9,TGTGCCAGCAGCGTAATCCCCCCGGACACCATATATTTT,CASSVIPPDTIYF
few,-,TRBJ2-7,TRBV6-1,TGCGCCAGCAGTGATTTGGACGCCGAGCAGTACTTC,CASSDLDAEQYF
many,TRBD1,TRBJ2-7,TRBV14,TGTGCCAGCAGCCAAGGGACAGGGGCTCTCGAGCAGTACTTC,CASSQGTGALEQYF
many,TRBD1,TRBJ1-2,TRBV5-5,TGTGCCAGCAGAGGGGGCAGCGCTAACTATGGCTACACCTTC,CASRGGSANYGYTF
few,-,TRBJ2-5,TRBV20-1,TGCAGTGCTAAGCGGGCCCAAGAGACCCAGTACTTC,CSAKRAQETQYF
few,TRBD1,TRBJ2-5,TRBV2,TGTGCCAGCCTCGGGACAGGTGAAGAGACCCAGTACTTC,CASLGTGEETQYF
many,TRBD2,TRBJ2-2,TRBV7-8,TGTGCCAGCAGTTCACTCTATAGCGGGCACGGGGAGCTGTTTTTT,CASSSLYSGHGELFF
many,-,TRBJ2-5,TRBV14,TGTGCCAGCAGCCAGGCTCTAGCGTCAGAGACCCAGTACTTC,CASSQALASETQYF
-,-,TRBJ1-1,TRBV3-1,TGTGCCAGCAGCCAAGATTTAGGACGGATGAACACTGAAGCTTTCTTT,CASSQDLGRMNTEAFF
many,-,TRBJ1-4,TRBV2,TGTGCCAGCAGTGAAAGGGGGGCCCGGAATGAAAAACTGTTTTTT,CASSERGARNEKLFF
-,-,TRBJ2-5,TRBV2,TGTGCCAGCAGTGACGCGCGCGGGGAGACCCAGTACTTC,CASSDARGETQYF
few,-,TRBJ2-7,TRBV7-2,TGTGCCAGCAGCTTCCGACGGGGAAACTCCTACGAGCAGTACTTC,CASSFRRGNSYEQYF
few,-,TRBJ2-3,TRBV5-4,TGTGCCAGCAGCTTGGCGGACAGTCCTACGCAGTATTTT,CASSLADSPTQYF
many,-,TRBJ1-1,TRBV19,TGTGCCAGTAGTCCCCGGGGTCAAGAAGCTTTCTTT,CASSPRGQEAFF
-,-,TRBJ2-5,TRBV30,TGTGCCTGTACATCGGGACCCGTCGTGGAGACCCAGTACTTC,CACTSGPVVETQYF
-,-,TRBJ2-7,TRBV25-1,TGTGCCAGCAGTGAATTAGCGGAGGGAACCTACGAGCAGTACTTC,CASSELAEGTYEQYF
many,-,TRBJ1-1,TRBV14,TGTGCCAGCAGCCAAACCAGGACAGAGAACACTGAAGCTTTCTTT,CASSQTRTENTEAFF